This TCR beta chain appears in the sequencing data of a study of T cell clonality in common variable immunodeficiency. Study results and limitations: Reportedly, TCR beta sequences from common variable immunodeficiency showed fewer deletions and N-nucleotide insertions. Repertoire-complication correlations in CVID were limited by patient heterogeneity.

Measured with immunoSEQ multiplex PCR; TCRdb has only the in-frame clones, and not every one. The data show about 42,000 clones, with none appearing a single time. Losses at the gene ends were 0 bases for V and 5 bases for J; bases not matched to a gene: 12. The CDR3 length is 17 residues. Germline V lookup: CDR1 DFQATT, CDR2 SNEGSKA (reference sequence). About this clone itself: Its antigen is unidentified. The DNA ends 3 residues before the CDR3 does, and the rest of the CDR3 is filled in from the germline J gene.

What was sequenced was peripheral blood mononuclear cells. This sequence originates from a human donor with common variable immunodeficiency. The genes are TRBV20-1 and TRBJ2-5; 10 nucleotides align to TRBD2. CDR3 sequence reads: CSARDRLAGEGSETQYF. CDR3 bases read: TGCAGTGCTAGAGATCGGCTAGCGGGAGAAGGTTCGGAGACC.